This T cell receptor (beta chain) is from a study of control samples from healthy donors and cancer patients. This CDR3 has 16 residues. The germline V gene encodes CDR1 KGHSH and CDR2 LQKENI. The V gene lost 2 bases and the J gene lost 5 bases, with 19 bases spanning the gap. Clones were sequenced by immunoSEQ multiplex PCR, and TCRdb holds only the in-frame ones, with some missing. The table includes approximately 52,000 clones, approximately 85% detected once. In this sample, this clone turned up a few times. The J gene is TRBJ2-7, the V gene TRBV18; D remains ambiguous. This receptor was identified in a man aged 50-60 years in good health. Specimen: blood. CDR3 sequence reads: CASSPSSGAEGDEQYF. CDR3 nucleotides: TGTGCCAGCTCACCAAGTTCGGGCGCCGAAGGCGACGAGCAGTACTTC.